The clone carrying this TCR beta chain was observed at least ten times. Its antigen is currently unknown. TCRdb recomputed calls from the RACE reads with MiXCR, one row per CDR3 protein. Counted here are tens of thousands of distinct CDR3 sequences, roughly a tenth occurring once; the ten biggest clones make up approximately 5.9%. The CDR3 extends over 14 amino acids. V lost 2 bases to trimming and J lost 0 bases, with 5 bases between them. Germline CDR1 and CDR2: GTSNPN and SVGIG (reference sequence). The source of the sample is a study of human T cells and chemical hapten exposure. Study results and limitations: TCRs whose frequency exceeded 1 in 1000 remained the same following DPC sensitization.

The time point denotes: pre-sensitization, week 0. Noted treatment: therapeutic diphenylcyclopropenone sensitization with weekly scalp DPC. The source is a man aged 25 to 40 with alopecia areata. Some clones in this sample may be carry-over from other donors' samples. The sample was whole blood, taken in connection with sensitization to the hapten diphenylcyclopropenone (DPC). The chain carries TRBV30 and TRBJ1-6, with unresolved D. CDR3 in DNA: TGTGCCTGGAGTAGGAGCTCCTATAATTCACCCCTCCACTTT. Amino acids: CAWSRSSYNSPLHF.